Below are 24 T cell receptor beta chains sequenced from a single sample in a study of blood T cell repertoires in COVID-19. Assay: immunoSEQ multiplex PCR; the TCRdb copy retains only in-frame clones and omits some. The data hold approximately 260,000 clones, with around 90% observed a single time. Specimen: peripheral blood. These receptors originate from a woman aged 55-70 years with COVID-19, enrolled during active disease.

This chain links TRBV6-2 or TRBV6-3 with TRBJ2-3, with D hard to call. Between the trimmed V and J ends, which lost 6 bases and 4 bases, there was a span of 5 bases. CDR1 MNHEY and CDR2 SVGEGT come from the germline V gene. This CDR3 has 11 residues. CDR3 nucleotides: TGTGCCAGCAGCAGCGCAGATACGCAGTATTTT. As protein: CASSSADTQYF.

CDR3 loop: CAWSSGGEKLFF. The CDR3 nucleotides are TGTGCCTGGAGCTCAGGGGGTGAAAAACTGTTTTTT. This sequence joins TRBV30 and TRBJ1-4; 7 bases line up with TRBD1. The CDR3 length is 12 residues. Trimming took 3 bases from V and 7 from J; bases not matched to a gene: 2. Germline V gene sequence: CDR1 GTSNPN, CDR2 SVGIG (reference sequence).

J is TRBJ1-2 and V is TRBV3-1 (or the pseudogene TRBV3-2); D possibly corresponds to TRBD1 (5 bases). The ends were cut back, 3 bases at V and 7 bases at J, with 18 bases in the middle. From germline, CDR1 is LGHDT and CDR2 YNNKEL (reference sequence). The CDR3 is 15 amino acids. CDR3 sequence: CASSQDDSFRGGYTF. DNA for the CDR3: TGTGCCAGCAGCCAGGACGACAGCTTTCGTGGTGGCTACACCTTC.

This clone has a single count. The chain couples TRBV4-2 to TRBJ2-1; possibly TRBD1 for D (5 bases). The CDR3 consists of 14 residues. V was clipped by 3 bases and J by 5 bases, with 11 bases between them. Germline assignment: CDR1 LGHNA and CDR2 YNFKEQ. In DNA, the CDR3 is TGTGCCAGCAGCCAGGGGTTCAGGGACAATGAGCAGTTCTTC. Amino acid sequence: CASSQGFRDNEQFF.

The chain uses TRBV20-1 and TRBJ2-3; 16 bases align to TRBD2. Germline-derived CDR1 and CDR2 are DFQATT and SNEGSKA (reference sequence). This CDR3 is built from 17 residues. V was clipped by 3 bases and J by 5 bases; unmatched bases: 8. This chain's CDR3 is CSASPGLAGGHRDTQYF. The CDR3 DNA is TGCAGTGCTAGTCCGGGACTAGCGGGGGGGCATCGAGATACGCAGTATTTT.

In DNA, the CDR3 is TGTGCCAGCAGCAACGACAGGGGCCAAGAGACCCAGTACTTC. It is translated as CASSNDRGQETQYF. J is TRBJ2-5 and V is TRBV6-5; 8 nucleotides match TRBD1. After removal of 6 bases from V and 1 base from J, the junction contained 4 bases not matched to a gene. This CDR3 is 14 amino acids long. The germline V gene has CDR1 MNHEY and CDR2 SVGAGI.

This clone was seen only once. This rearrangement joins TRBV14 to TRBJ2-1; possible D gene TRBD1, 5 bases. Per germline, CDR1 SGHDN and CDR2 FVKESK. V was shortened by 3 bases and J by 10 bases, with 13 bases between the two germline ends. This CDR3 region has 13 residues. CDR3 amino acids: CASSHTGKGEQFF. The CDR3 DNA follows: TGTGCCAGCAGCCACACAGGCAAAGGGGAGCAGTTCTTC.

CDR3 sequence reads: CATSDRGSGGTGGTEAFF. The CDR3 DNA reads as TGTGCCACCAGTGATCGCGGCTCGGGGGGAACAGGGGGTACTGAAGCTTTCTTT. V is TRBV24-1 and J is TRBJ1-1; 8 positions agree with TRBD1. V lost 3 bases, J lost 5 bases, and 16 bases stayed unmatched. The CDR3 covers 18 residues. The V gene's germline CDR1 is KGHDR and CDR2 SFDVKD.

The count of this clone is one. This rearrangement joins TRBV6-5 to TRBJ2-7; TRBD2 might be the D (6 bases). CDR1 is MNHEY and CDR2 is SVGAGI in the germline V gene. There are 15 residues in the CDR3. Trimming took off 4 bases at V and 3 bases at J, with 16 bases between the two ends. CDR3 region: CASSLIQGGVYEQYF. In DNA form, the CDR3 reads TGTGCCAGCAGTTTAATCCAAGGAGGGGTCTACGAGCAGTACTTC.

The gene calls are TRBV5-1 and TRBJ2-1; 12 positions match TRBD2. From germline, CDR1 is SGHRS and CDR2 YFSETQ. This CDR3 region has 15 residues. Trimming took 1 base from V and 8 from J; bases not matched to a gene: 4. The chain's CDR3 is CASSLLASGGDEQFF. CDR3 coding DNA: TGCGCCAGCAGCTTGCTGGCTAGCGGGGGGGATGAGCAGTTCTTC.

The V gene is TRBV7-9, the J gene TRBJ1-6, with 9 bases matching TRBD1. The CDR3 spans 17 residues. Germline CDR1 and CDR2: SEHNR and FQNEAQ (reference sequence). Losses at the gene ends were 1 base for V and 1 base for J; bases not matched to a gene: 2. The CDR3 DNA sequence: TGTGCCAGCAGCTTAGGGACAGGGGAGTCCTATAATTCACCCCTCCACTTT. Its translation: CASSLGTGESYNSPLHF. The entire variable domain, with the rest obtained from reference TRBV7-9 and TRBJ1-6, is as follows: DTGVSQNPRHKITKRGQNVTFRCDPISEHNRLYWYRQTLGQGPEFLTYFQNEAQLEKSRLLSDRFSAERPKGSFSTLEIQRTEQGDSAMYLCASSLGTGESYNSPLHFGNGTRLTVT.

The gene calls are TRBV6-5 and TRBJ1-1; 7 bases are shared with TRBD1. This CDR3 contains 15 residues. CDR1 is MNHEY and CDR2 is SVGAGI in the germline V gene. The junction had 7 bases not matched to a gene; V was cut back by 6 bases and J by 0 bases. The CDR3 here is CASRMGQNMNTEAFF. The CDR3, as DNA: TGTGCCAGCAGAATGGGACAGAACATGAACACTGAAGCTTTCTTT.

This clone was counted once. The CDR3 here is CASSVNREETQYF. DNA of the CDR3: TGCGCCAGCAGCGTAAACAGGGAAGAGACCCAGTACTTC. The chain has TRBV5-1 and TRBJ2-5; maybe TRBD1 (6 bases). V lost 4 bases and J lost 3, with 10 bases in between. The germline gives CDR1 SGHRS, CDR2 YFSETQ. The CDR3 length is 13 residues.

This sequence joins TRBV24-1 and TRBJ1-1, with D uncertain. The germline CDR1 and CDR2 sequences are KGHDR and SFDVKD. V shed 4 bases and J shed 6 bases, with 17 bases lying between them. The CDR3 consists of 15 residues. CDR3 loop: CATSEGPPLSAEAFF. CDR3 bases: TGTGCCACCAGTGAGGGTCCGCCCCTGAGCGCTGAAGCTTTCTTT.

This clone was seen a single time. V and J are TRBV5-1 and TRBJ2-3, with TRBD1 matching 8 bases. This CDR3 is 15 amino acids long. Looked up from germline, CDR1 is SGHRS and CDR2 is YFSETQ. J gave up 0 bases and V 4 bases, and 4 bases lay outside the gene matches. The DNA for the CDR3 is TGCGCCAGCAGCCCGGGACAGGCTAGCACAGATACGCAGTATTTT. It yields the protein CASSPGQASTDTQYF.

The rearrangement joins TRBV15 to TRBJ1-1, with no clear D. Germline CDR1 reads LNHNV; CDR2 reads YYDKDF (reference sequence). V lost 4 bases and J lost 7, with 13 bases in between. The length of the CDR3 is 13 residues. CDR3 loop: CATSNARLFEAFF. DNA for the CDR3: TGTGCCACCAGCAACGCGAGATTATTTGAAGCTTTCTTT.

The chain joins TRBV10-3 to TRBJ1-2; D may be TRBD1 (6 bases). Germline V lookup: CDR1 ENHRY, CDR2 SYGVKD. V lost 3 bases, J lost 6 bases, and 11 bases lay in between. The CDR3 contains 13 residues. The CDR3 region has the DNA TGTGCCATCAGTGATAGGGCAGGGGATGGCTACACCTTC. It specifies CAISDRAGDGYTF.

This chain connects TRBV6-5 to TRBJ1-1; D perhaps matches TRBD1 (6 bases). Trimming cost V 6 bases and J 0 bases, with 11 bases left between them. The germline V gene has CDR1 MNHEY and CDR2 SVGAGI. The CDR3 covers 14 residues. This CDR3 reads CASRTGTMNTEAFF. The DNA of the CDR3 is TGTGCCAGCAGAACCGGGACAATGAACACTGAAGCTTTCTTT.

The chain links TRBV23-1 to TRBJ2-5, with TRBD1 identical over 11 bases. TRBV23-1 is an ORF, with its function uncertain. V shed 3 bases, J shed 2 bases, and the junction held 11 bases outside the gene matches. The length of the CDR3 is 18 residues. The CDR3 sequence is CASSQRGRDRGKQETQYF. The CDR3 region has the DNA TGCGCCAGCAGTCAGAGGGGCCGGGACAGGGGGAAGCAAGAGACCCAGTACTTC.

The rearrangement joins TRBV9 to TRBJ1-1; D is ambiguous. CDR1 is SGDLS, CDR2 YYNGEE, per germline. V was shortened by 3 bases and J by 7 bases, with 7 bases between the two germline ends. The CDR3 is 11 amino acids. The CDR3 bases are TGTGCCAGCAGCGCAGGCAGTGAAGCTTTCTTT. Its translation is CASSAGSEAFF.

V and J are TRBV6-1 and TRBJ1-6, with D perhaps matching TRBD1 (6 bases). Between the trimmed V and J ends, which lost 0 bases and 6 bases, there was a span of 18 bases. There are 18 residues in the CDR3. Germline CDR1 and CDR2: MNHNS and SASEGT. The CDR3 region has the DNA TGTGCCAGCAGTGAAGCCCCCCTAGGGGGATCGGGTAATTCACCCCTCCACTTT. Translation gives CASSEAPLGGSGNSPLHF.

The chain employs TRBV6-2 or TRBV6-3 and TRBJ1-1; D not resolved. The CDR3 is 13 residues long. Trimming took 2 bases from V and 5 from J, leaving 9 bases between them. Germline lookup yields CDR1 MNHEY and CDR2 SVGEGT. This CDR3 is CASSYTVKTEAFF. The CDR3 DNA sequence: TGTGCCAGCAGTTACACGGTTAAGACTGAAGCTTTCTTT.

This chain uses TRBV5-1 with TRBJ1-2, with D possibly TRBD1 on 6 matching bases. V was cut by 2 bases and J by 0 bases, with 11 bases left in between. Germline V gene lookup returns CDR1 SGHRS and CDR2 YFSETQ. There are 15 residues in the CDR3. As DNA, the CDR3 is TGCGCCAGCAGCTTCCTACAGGGCTCTAACTATGGCTACACCTTC. This codes for CASSFLQGSNYGYTF.

The rearrangement uses TRBV19 and TRBJ1-6; no definite D call. This CDR3 contains 16 residues. The germline V gene has CDR1 LNHDA and CDR2 SQIVND (reference sequence). Trimming pared 3 bases from V and 6 bases from J, leaving 15 bases between. The CDR3 region has the DNA TGTGCCAGTAGTATGGCACAGAACCTGGGTAATTCACCCCTCCACTTT. Translated, it gives CASSMAQNLGNSPLHF.